The present T cell receptor (beta chain) was sequenced within a study of T cell responses to AZD1222 COVID-19 vaccine. Study summary: Second-dose intervals near 4 or 12 weeks were combined.

As for this clone: Its cognate antigen is unknown.

The protocol was immunoSEQ multiplex PCR, while the TCRdb copy is restricted to in-frame clones and leaves out a portion. The table records 140,000 or so clones, roughly 90% of them present only once. The study, taken as a whole, reports: Close to half of all spike-specific TCRs reportedly target regions of the variants that are unmutated.

This CDR3 contains 13 residues. Deletions cut 0 bases from V and 5 bases from J, with 8 bases between. Germline lookup yields CDR1 SGHNT and CDR2 YENEEA. This chain uses TRBV11-3 with TRBJ2-7; D gene unclear. The sample here was peripheral blood, taken on day 0 of AZD1222 vaccination. The receptor comes from an adult in good health. DNA of the CDR3: TGTGCCAGCAGCTTAGATCCAGACGACGAGCAGTACTTC. Encoded protein: CASSLDPDDEQYF.